This T cell receptor (beta chain) comes out of a study of T cells in Graves' hyperthyroidism and ophthalmopathy. Study-wide results and limits: Blood samples included most of the expanded thyroid clonotypes exceeding 0.001. Classification by a 13 V-J model distinguished ophthalmopathy from stable hyperthyroidism.

At least ten counts were recorded for this clonotype. Its matching antigen is unknown. A lack of ophthalmopathy progression within 18 months defined stable Graves' hyperthyroidism. The diagnoses drew upon clinical symptoms, serum thyroxine and TRAb, thyroid ultrasound and orbital computed tomography. The V segment lost 4 bases and the J segment 3 bases; nucleotides outside the gene matches: 6. The CDR3 spans 17 residues. The germline gives CDR1 ENHRY, CDR2 SYGVKD. There were TCR beta CDR3 regions amplified from RNA transcripts. The primer set for the first-round RT-PCR of the TCR CDR3 was HTBI. TCRdb passed the multiplex PCR reads through MiXCR, listing each CDR3 protein once. The sample yields fewer than 750,000 distinct CDR3 sequences, under 60% seen once.

The source is a woman between 18 and 29 years old with Graves' hyperthyroidism. This sequence joins TRBV10-3 and TRBJ2-6; 10 bases match TRBD1. Sample: peripheral blood or thyroid tissue (not recorded which). CDR3: CAISGVTGGNGANVLTF. The CDR3 DNA follows: TGTGCCATCAGTGGCGTGACAGGGGGCAATGGGGCCAACGTCCTGACTTTC.